The T cell receptor (beta chain) under discussion was sequenced for a study of blood T cell repertoires in COVID-19. At the level of the study: There were acute and convalescent COVID-19 samples, and they came from the United States, Italy and Spain. In each case, the material was cDNA or gDNA derived from T cells, B-cell-depleted T cells, or PBMCs.

Per the authors' pipeline: Estimated nucleated cell counts came from reference gene primer amplification. Assay used: immunoSEQ multiplex PCR; TCRdb lists only in-frame clones, some missing. The V and J calls and clone size were taken over from that table, and D and trimming were inferred from the DNA. In the table there are approximately 86,000 clones, roughly nine tenths of which are singletons. The sequence came from a man aged 45-65 years with acute or convalescent COVID-19. Material: peripheral blood.

CDR3 in DNA: TGTGCCAGCAGTTACCTTAACTCGGGGGTAGGTCAGCCCCAGCATTTT. It yields the protein CASSYLNSGVGQPQHF. This chain connects TRBV6-2 or TRBV6-3 to TRBJ1-5; D perhaps matches TRBD1 (5 bases). V lost 2 bases, J lost 6 bases, and 17 bases lay in between. This CDR3 comprises 16 residues. Germline V gene lookup returns CDR1 MNHEY and CDR2 SVGEGT.